Sequencing of this TCR beta chain was carried out in a study of T cells in Graves' hyperthyroidism and ophthalmopathy. Amplification of TCR beta CDR3 regions was performed using RNA transcripts as template. The primer set for the first-round RT-PCR of the TCR CDR3 was HTBI. TCRdb reanalysed the multiplex PCR reads using MiXCR and keeps one entry per CDR3 protein. The data contain hundreds of thousands of distinct CDR3 sequences, around 20% of them seen just once; the ten biggest clones take up about 45%. The CDR3 has 15 amino acids. Trimming shortened V by 3 bases and J by 1 base, and 13 bases separated the two germline ends. Germline-derived CDR1 and CDR2 are GTSNPN and SVGIG (reference sequence).

This receptor was identified in a man aged 35 to 55 with Graves' ophthalmopathy. This chain connects TRBV30 to TRBJ2-4; D could derive from TRBD1 or TRBD2 (7 bases each). Input material: blood. CDR3 sequence (DNA): TGTGCCTGGAGGGGGAGGGACAGCGCCAAAAACATTCAGTACTTC. Translating gives CAWRGRDSAKNIQYF. The whole variable domain, remainder taken from reference TRBV30 and TRBJ2-4, is SQTIHQWPATLVQPVGSPLSLECTVEGTSNPNLYWYRQAAGRGLQLLFYSVGIGQISSEVPQNLSASRPQDRQFILSSKKLLLSDSGFYLCAWRGRDSAKNIQYFGAGTRLSVL.